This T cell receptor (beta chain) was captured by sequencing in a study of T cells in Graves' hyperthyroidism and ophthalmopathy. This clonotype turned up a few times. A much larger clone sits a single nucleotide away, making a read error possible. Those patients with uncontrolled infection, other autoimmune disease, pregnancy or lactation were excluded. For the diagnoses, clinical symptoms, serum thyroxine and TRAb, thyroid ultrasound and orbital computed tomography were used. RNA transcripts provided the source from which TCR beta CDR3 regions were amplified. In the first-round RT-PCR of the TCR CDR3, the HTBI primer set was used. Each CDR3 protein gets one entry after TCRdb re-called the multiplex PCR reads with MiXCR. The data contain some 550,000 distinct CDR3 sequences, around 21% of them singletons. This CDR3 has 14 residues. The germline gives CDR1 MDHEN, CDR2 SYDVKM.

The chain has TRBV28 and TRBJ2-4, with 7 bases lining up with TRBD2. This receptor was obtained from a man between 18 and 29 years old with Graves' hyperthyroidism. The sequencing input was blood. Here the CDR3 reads CASSSSGLGAIKYF. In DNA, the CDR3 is TGTGCCAGCAGTTCCTCCGGACTAGGAGCCATTAAGTACTTC.